Relative to its sample, the clone carrying this T cell receptor beta chain is large. What it binds is not known. Sequencing was performed with immunoSEQ multiplex PCR; in TCRdb, only in-frame clones are kept and a portion is missing. The table lists fewer than 4,500 clones, 66% of them singletons, with roughly 8.7% in the top ten. Every patient was affected by relapse after autologous stem cell transplantation, while exposure to brentuximab vedotin was not uniform. The junction had 9 bases not matched to a gene; V was cut back by 4 bases and J by 10 bases. The CDR3 runs 15 residues. CDR1 and CDR2 from the germline V gene are ENHRY and SYGVKD. This entry comes from a study of PD-1 blockade in classical Hodgkin lymphoma. The study, taken as a whole, reports: A significant rise in TCR diversity was seen by C4D1 for CD4+ cells but not for CD8+ cells. The origin of the repertoire differences remains undefined, with disease activity or prior therapy as possible causes.

The chain carries TRBV10-3 and TRBJ1-6; 8 positions agree with TRBD1. The sample consisted of peripheral blood mononuclear cells (PBMCs), taken before the second cycle of nivolumab. This sequence originates from a human donor with classical Hodgkin lymphoma. The CDR3 protein is CAISVGTRTGSPLHF. The CDR3 DNA sequence: TGTGCCATCAGTGTCGGGACAAGGACAGGGTCACCCCTCCACTTT.